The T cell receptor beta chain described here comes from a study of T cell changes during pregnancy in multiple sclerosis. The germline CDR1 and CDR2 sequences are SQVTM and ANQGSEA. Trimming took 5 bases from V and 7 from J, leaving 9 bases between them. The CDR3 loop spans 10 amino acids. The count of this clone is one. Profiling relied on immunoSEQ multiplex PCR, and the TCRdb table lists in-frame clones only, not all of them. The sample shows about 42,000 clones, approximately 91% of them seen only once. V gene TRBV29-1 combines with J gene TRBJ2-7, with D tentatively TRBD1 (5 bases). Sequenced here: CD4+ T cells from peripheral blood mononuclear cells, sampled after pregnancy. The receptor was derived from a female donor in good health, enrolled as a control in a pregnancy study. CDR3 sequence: CSVFQGEQYF. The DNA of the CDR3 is TGCAGCGTTTTCCAGGGAGAGCAGTACTTC.